The rows below give T cell receptor beta chains drawn from one sample of a study of shared clonotypes between healthy human individuals. Assay: immunoSEQ multiplex PCR; the TCRdb copy retains only in-frame clones and omits some. The repertoire has approximately 500,000 clones, over 70% of them found once; the top ten carry roughly 12%. The sequenced sample was PBMCs. The receptors were sampled from a woman in her thirties or forties in good health. Some clones in this sample may be carry-over from other donors' samples. CDR3s include the opening cysteine and the closing phenylalanine or tryptophan. The D gene is left open where the match is weak. Size is omitted from some rows. Given values are once, few, many or a class for expanded clones.

>NA|TRBV19|TRBD2|TRBJ2-3
TGTGCCAGTAGGGGACTAGCGGGAGCAGATACGCAGTATTTT
CASRGLAGADTQYF
>NA|TRBV10-3|NA|TRBJ1-5
TGTGCCATCAGTGAGGATTATAGCAATCAGCCCCAGCATTTT
CAISEDYSNQPQHF
>NA|TRBV18|NA|TRBJ2-6
TGTGCCAGCTCAGTAGGGGCTTCTGAGGCCAACGTCCTGACTTTC
CASSVGASEANVLTF
>once|TRBV7-2|TRBD1|TRBJ2-1
TGTGCCAGCGGTGCGGACAGGAGCTACAATGAGCAGTTCTTC
CASGADRSYNEQFF
>NA|TRBV28|NA|TRBJ1-2
TGTGCCAGCAGTTTGACAGAGATCTATGGCTACACCTTC
CASSLTEIYGYTF
>NA|TRBV19|NA|TRBJ2-2
TGTGCCAGTAGTATAGCGGGGTATTCGGAGACCGGGGAGCTGTTTTTT
CASSIAGYSETGELFF
>NA|TRBV10-3|NA|TRBJ1-2
TGTGCCATCAGTGAGGTCAGGGGCTATGGCTACACCTTC
CAISEVRGYGYTF
>once|TRBV11-2|NA|TRBJ1-2
TGTGCCAGCAGCTTAGGGCGGCGGGGCCAGGGCTACACCTTC
CASSLGRRGQGYTF
>many|TRBV9|NA|TRBJ2-7
TGTGCCAGCAGCGTAGGGCTAGGAGGGGCAGGGTACTACGAGCAGTACTTC
CASSVGLGGAGYYEQYF
>NA|TRBV29-1|NA|TRBJ2-1
TGCAGCGTTGAGGCCGATTACAATGAGCAGTTCTTC
CSVEADYNEQFF
>NA|TRBV2|NA|TRBJ2-7
TGTGCCAGCAGTCAGGGACTGATCTACGAGCAGTACTTC
CASSQGLIYEQYF
>NA|TRBV18|TRBD2|TRBJ2-7
TGTGCCAGCTCACCAACCAGCGGGACCGAGCAGTACTTC
CASSPTSGTEQYF
>NA|TRBV6-1|NA|TRBJ2-1
TGTGCCAGCAGAGTCCGGGATAGCAACTACAATGAGCAGTTCTTC
CASRVRDSNYNEQFF
>NA|TRBV29-1|NA|TRBJ1-1
TGCAGCGTTGAGCTCTCAGCTAACACTGAAGCTTTCTTT
CSVELSANTEAFF
>NA|TRBV6-5|TRBD2|TRBJ2-7
TGTGCCAGCAGTTACTCCGGGACTAGCGGGACATACGAGCAGTACTTC
CASSYSGTSGTYEQYF
>NA|TRBV5-1|NA|TRBJ2-3
TGCGCCAGCAGCTTGGGCCTAGTGCCAGATACGCAGTATTTT
CASSLGLVPDTQYF
>NA|TRBV7-9|NA|TRBJ2-1
TGTGCCAGCAGCTTAAACCAGGGGTTTTCCTACAATGAGCAGTTCTTC
CASSLNQGFSYNEQFF
>NA|TRBV6-1|NA|TRBJ2-5
TGTGCCAGCATGAGCGAGCTCTGGAACCAAGAGACCCAGTACTTC
CASMSELWNQETQYF
>NA|TRBV5-4|NA|TRBJ1-3
TGTGCCAGCAGCTTGGCCTCAGGGATGAACCCTGGAAACACCATATATTTT
CASSLASGMNPGNTIYF
>NA|TRBV20-1|NA|TRBJ2-1
TGCAGTGCGGACCAAACCAATGAGCAGTTCTTC
CSADQTNEQFF
>NA|TRBV7-6|TRBD1|TRBJ2-7
TGTGCCAGCAGCTTAGGAGGACAGGGGGCCTACGAGCAGTACTTC
CASSLGGQGAYEQYF
>NA|TRBV11-3|TRBD2|TRBJ2-2
TGTGCCAGCAGCCCGAGCGGGAGGGCCCTCGGAGTCACCGGGGAGCTGTTTTTT
CASSPSGRALGVTGELFF
>NA|TRBV29-1|TRBD1|TRBJ1-1
TGCAGCGCGTACAGGGGAAACACTGAAGCTTTCTTT
CSAYRGNTEAFF
>few|TRBV5-1|NA|TRBJ1-4
TGCGCCAGCAGCGACGACTCGGGGGGGAGAAAACTGTTTTTT
CASSDDSGGRKLFF
>NA|TRBV5-6|TRBD1|TRBJ2-1
TGTGCCAGCAGCTTGGACAGGGGCGATGAGCAGTTCTTC
CASSLDRGDEQFF
>NA|TRBV7-9|NA|TRBJ1-2
TGTGCCAGCAGCTTAGAGGTCAGGGGAGCTGGCTACACCTTC
CASSLEVRGAGYTF
>NA|TRBV10-1|TRBD2|TRBJ2-1
TGCGCCAGCAGTGAGTCGTGGGGGGGCTACAATGAGCAGTTCTTC
CASSESWGGYNEQFF
>NA|TRBV11-2|NA|TRBJ2-1
TGTGCCAGCAGGCCAATGAGCGGAGGGAGGTTCAACAATGAGCAGTTCTTC
CASRPMSGGRFNNEQFF
>few|TRBV6-1|TRBD2|TRBJ2-3
TGTGCCAGCAGTGCCCTTGCGGGAGGGTCCGATACGCAGTATTTT
CASSALAGGSDTQYF
>NA|TRBV10-3|TRBD1|TRBJ1-2
TGTGCCATCAGTAACCTACAGGGGGATGTAGGCTACACCTTC
CAISNLQGDVGYTF
>NA|TRBV29-1|NA|TRBJ2-7
TGCAGCGTTGGGACTATGATTTACGAGCAGTACTTC
CSVGTMIYEQYF
>once|TRBV29-1|NA|TRBJ2-7
TGCAGCGTGACTCTCGGGACCCAATTCAACTACGAGCAGTACTTC
CSVTLGTQFNYEQYF
>NA|TRBV4-3|NA|TRBJ2-2
TGCGCCAGCAGCCACGACCGGGCCCCGAACACCGGGGAGCTGTTTTTT
CASSHDRAPNTGELFF
>many|TRBV28|TRBD1|TRBJ1-5
TGTGCCAGCAGCCTGACAGGGAATAATCAGCCCCAGCATTTT
CASSLTGNNQPQHF
>few|TRBV10-2|TRBD2|TRBJ2-2
TGCGCCAGCAGTGAGCCGCGCCCCAGACTAGCGGGAGAGACCGGGGAGCTGTTTTTT
CASSEPRPRLAGETGELFF
>few|TRBV30|NA|TRBJ1-6
TGTGCCTGGATTGGGATACAGGGCGGTAATTCACCCCTCCACTTT
CAWIGIQGGNSPLHF
>NA|TRBV5-1|NA|TRBJ1-1
TGCGCCAGCAGCTTGGGACAGGCAAAGGCTGAAGCTTTCTTT
CASSLGQAKAEAFF